The clone carrying this TCR beta chain showed up just a few times. Its antigen is unidentified. V gave up 5 bases and J gave up 7 bases; unmatched junction bases: 9. The length of the CDR3 is 14 residues. In germline, CDR1 is SGHVS, CDR2 FQNEAQ. 60 Vbeta and 13 Jbeta primers were used in PCR. The repertoire was sequenced with immunoSEQ multiplex PCR; TCRdb's copy has only in-frame clones and lacks some. This table has about 71,000 clones, approximately 67% appearing once. The source of the sample is a study of cytomegalovirus exposure and HLA in healthy donors. Overall study results and limits: DRB1 showed the most TCR associations and HLA-C the fewest in a later analysis, as rates varied by HLA locus.

The TCR sequence derives from a man in his forties in good health and CMV-seropositive. The rearrangement uses TRBV7-8 and TRBJ2-5, with TRBD1 matching 8 bases. The sequencing sample was made of PBMCs. The CDR3 here is CASSPGQGFWTQYF. The DNA of the CDR3 is TGTGCCAGCAGCCCAGGACAGGGCTTTTGGACCCAGTACTTC.